This paragraph covers one T cell receptor beta chain sequence. Sequenced by immunoSEQ multiplex PCR; TCRdb stores in-frame clones only, minus some. The sample lists more than 45,000 clones, 93% seen once, with about two fifths in the top ten. This entry belongs to a study of siplizumab effects on memory and regulatory T cells. V gave up 4 bases and J gave up 0 bases, with 12 bases separating them. The CDR3 contains 15 residues. Germline V gene sequence: CDR1 SEHNR, CDR2 FQNEAQ (reference sequence). The source of this sequence is a human donor in good health. Sample: CD8+ T cells sorted from blood. The rearrangement uses TRBV7-9 and TRBJ1-1; D remains unclear. Here the CDR3 reads CASSSSGLMNTEAFF. The CDR3 DNA follows: TGTGCCAGCAGCTCCTCAGGCCTCATGAACACTGAAGCTTTCTTT.